The text below deals with one TCR beta chain. The target antigen is unknown. The germline V gene encodes CDR1 GTSNPN and CDR2 SVGIG (reference sequence). V was pared by 7 bases and J by 2 bases, with 3 bases of the junction left unmatched. This CDR3 region has 13 residues. These data belong to a study of cytomegalovirus exposure and HLA in healthy donors. Study as a whole: The Caucasian-associated ancestry cluster contained approximately 81% of the roughly 400 genotyped donors.

The primer mix had 60 Vbeta and 13 Jbeta primers. Sequenced by immunoSEQ multiplex PCR; TCRdb stores in-frame clones only, minus some. The specimen's table records around 97,000 clones. General study findings and limits: V segments that were indistinguishable, TRBV6-2 and TRBV6-3 among them, were omitted from analysis.

The sample was PBMCs. This chain joins TRBV30 and TRBJ2-3; TRBD1 agrees at 10 bases. This clonotype was sampled from a man between 35 and 55 years old in good health and CMV-seronegative. As DNA, the CDR3 is TGTGCCTTGACAGGGGGCCCCACAGATACGCAGTATTTT. This sequence encodes CALTGGPTDTQYF.